This T cell receptor beta chain was identified during a study of beta chain features in type 1 diabetes. Study-wide results and caveats: Healthy donors had naive, central memory and Treg TCRB repertoires that appeared less similar than those seen among patients. Any HLA effect on TCRB rearrangement was left unresolved by small sub-analyses. Shortening that was moderate but significant affected the TCRB CDR3s of Type 1 diabetes patients in all four CD4+ subsets.

All of the isolated RNA was reverse transcribed, so expressed TCRB transcripts were sequenced. About 3.9 million reads on average were seen across naive, central memory and regulatory T cell samples. Clones were sequenced by immunoSEQ multiplex PCR, and TCRdb holds only the in-frame ones, with some missing. The sample lists around 56,000 clones; 40% to 65% were seen once. Judged by abundance, this clone is medium-sized. What it binds is not known. The germline CDR1 and CDR2 sequences are SEHNR and FQNEAQ (reference sequence). This CDR3 has 18 amino acids. J gave up 1 base and V 4 bases, and 13 bases lay outside the gene matches. Every single donor gave one heparinised blood draw, and these averaged approximately 120 mL.

V is TRBV7-9 and J is TRBJ2-5, with 9 bases matching TRBD2. The sequence was collected from a woman aged 40 to 55 with type 1 diabetes. Sequencing was done on a sample of Tregs from blood. CDR3 sequence: CASSSRVGREGPQETQYF. CDR3 coding DNA: TGTGCCAGCAGCTCCCGGGTAGGGCGGGAGGGCCCCCAAGAGACCCAGTACTTC.